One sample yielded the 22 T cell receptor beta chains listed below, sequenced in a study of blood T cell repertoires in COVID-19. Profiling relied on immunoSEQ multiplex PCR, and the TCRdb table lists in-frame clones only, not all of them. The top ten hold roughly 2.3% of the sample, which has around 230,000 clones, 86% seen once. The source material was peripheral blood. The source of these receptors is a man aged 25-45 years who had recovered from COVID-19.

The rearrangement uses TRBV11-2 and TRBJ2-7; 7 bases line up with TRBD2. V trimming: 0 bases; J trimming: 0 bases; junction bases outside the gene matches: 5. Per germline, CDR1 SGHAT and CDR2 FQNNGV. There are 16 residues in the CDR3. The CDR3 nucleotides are TGTGCCAGCAGCTTAGATTCCGGGGGGTTCTCCTACGAGCAGTACTTC. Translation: CASSLDSGGFSYEQYF.

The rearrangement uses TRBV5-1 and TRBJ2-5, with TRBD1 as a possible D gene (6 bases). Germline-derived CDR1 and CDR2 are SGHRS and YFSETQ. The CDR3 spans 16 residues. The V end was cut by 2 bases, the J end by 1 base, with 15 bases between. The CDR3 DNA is TGCGCCAGCAGCTTAGTATTATCCAGGGGCCAAGAGACCCAGTACTTC. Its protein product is CASSLVLSRGQETQYF.

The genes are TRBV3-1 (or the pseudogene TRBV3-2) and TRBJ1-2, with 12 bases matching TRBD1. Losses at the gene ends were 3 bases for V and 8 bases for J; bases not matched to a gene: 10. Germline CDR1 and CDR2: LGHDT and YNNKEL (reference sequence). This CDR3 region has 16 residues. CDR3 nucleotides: TGTGCCAGCAGCCACCCCGGGACAGGGGGCTTGAGCGGCTACACCTTC. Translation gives CASSHPGTGGLSGYTF.

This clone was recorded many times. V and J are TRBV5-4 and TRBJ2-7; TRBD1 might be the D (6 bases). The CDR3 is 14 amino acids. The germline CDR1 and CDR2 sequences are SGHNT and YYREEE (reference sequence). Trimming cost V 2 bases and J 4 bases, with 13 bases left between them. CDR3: CASSFSTGLYEQYF. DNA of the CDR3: TGTGCCAGCAGCTTTAGCACAGGGTTGTACGAGCAGTACTTC.

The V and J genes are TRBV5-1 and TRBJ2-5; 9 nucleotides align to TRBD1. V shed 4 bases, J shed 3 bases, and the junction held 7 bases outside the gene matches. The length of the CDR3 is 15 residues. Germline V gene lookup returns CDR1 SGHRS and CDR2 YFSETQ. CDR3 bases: TGCGCCAGCAGCCGGAACAGGGGGCAGGAAGAGACCCAGTACTTC. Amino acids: CASSRNRGQEETQYF.

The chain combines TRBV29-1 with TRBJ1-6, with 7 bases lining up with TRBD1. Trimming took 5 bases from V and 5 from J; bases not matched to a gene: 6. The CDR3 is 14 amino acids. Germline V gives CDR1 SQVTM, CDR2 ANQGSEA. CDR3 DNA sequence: TGCAGCGTTAGTTGGGGGACAGATAATTCACCCCTCCACTTT. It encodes CSVSWGTDNSPLHF.

DNA of the CDR3: TGTGCCAGCAGCGAGGGCAGGGGAAATTCACCCCTCCACTTT. Protein: CASSEGRGNSPLHF. The chain couples TRBV9 to TRBJ1-6; D is possibly TRBD1 (6 bases). The germline gives CDR1 SGDLS, CDR2 YYNGEE. Trimming stripped 3 bases from V and 7 bases from J, with 11 bases between. CDR3 length equals 14 residues.

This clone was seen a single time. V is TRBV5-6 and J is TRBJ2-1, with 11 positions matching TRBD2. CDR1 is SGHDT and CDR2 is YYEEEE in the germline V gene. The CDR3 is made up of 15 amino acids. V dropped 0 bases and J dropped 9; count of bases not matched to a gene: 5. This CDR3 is CASSLALAGGVEQFF. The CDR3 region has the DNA TGTGCCAGCAGCTTGGCTCTAGCGGGGGGAGTTGAGCAGTTCTTC.

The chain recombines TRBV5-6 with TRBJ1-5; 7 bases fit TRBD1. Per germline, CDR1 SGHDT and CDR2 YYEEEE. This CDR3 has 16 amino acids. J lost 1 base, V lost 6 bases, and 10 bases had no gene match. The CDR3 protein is CASNPQGLGSNQPQHF. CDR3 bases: TGTGCCAGCAACCCACAGGGGTTGGGGAGCAATCAGCCCCAGCATTTT.

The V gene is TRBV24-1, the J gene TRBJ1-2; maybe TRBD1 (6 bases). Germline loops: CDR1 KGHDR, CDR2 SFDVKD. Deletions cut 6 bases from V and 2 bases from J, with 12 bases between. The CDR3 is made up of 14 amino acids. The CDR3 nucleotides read TGTGCCACCAGTCCCTCGGGGACAAACTATGGCTACACCTTC. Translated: CATSPSGTNYGYTF.

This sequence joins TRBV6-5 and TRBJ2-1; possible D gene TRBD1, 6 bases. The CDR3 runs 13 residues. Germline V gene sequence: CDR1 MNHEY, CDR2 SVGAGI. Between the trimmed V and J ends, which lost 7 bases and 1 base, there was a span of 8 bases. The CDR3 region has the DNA TGTGCCAGCACTACAGGGTCCTACAATGAGCAGTTCTTC. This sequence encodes CASTTGSYNEQFF.

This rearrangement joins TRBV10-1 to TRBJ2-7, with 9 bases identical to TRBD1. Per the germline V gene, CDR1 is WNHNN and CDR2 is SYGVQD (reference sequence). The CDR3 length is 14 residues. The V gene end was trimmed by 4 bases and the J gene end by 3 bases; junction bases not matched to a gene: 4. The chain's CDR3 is CASSGGQGNYEQYF. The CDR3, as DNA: TGCGCCAGCAGTGGGGGACAGGGAAACTACGAGCAGTACTTC.

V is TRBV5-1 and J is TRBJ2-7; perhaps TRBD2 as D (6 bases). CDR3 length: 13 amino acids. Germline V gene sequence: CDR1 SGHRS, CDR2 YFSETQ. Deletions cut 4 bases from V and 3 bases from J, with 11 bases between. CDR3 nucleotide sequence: TGCGCCAGCAGCCCGGGGACTGTCTACGAGCAGTACTTC. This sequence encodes CASSPGTVYEQYF.

In DNA form, the CDR3 reads TGTGCCAGCAGCCAAGATCTAGCGGGGGCCACCGGGGAGCTGTTTTTT. This translates into CASSQDLAGATGELFF. The gene calls are TRBV3-1 (or the pseudogene TRBV3-2) and TRBJ2-2, with 10 bases matching TRBD2. The germline V gene has CDR1 LGHDT and CDR2 YNNKEL (reference sequence). CDR3 length equals 16 residues. V shed 0 bases and J 4 bases; nucleotides not matched to a gene: 2.

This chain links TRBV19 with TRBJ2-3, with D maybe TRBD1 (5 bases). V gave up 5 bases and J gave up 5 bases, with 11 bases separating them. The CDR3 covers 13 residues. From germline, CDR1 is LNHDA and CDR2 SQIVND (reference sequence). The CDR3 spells CASSHRSGDTQYF. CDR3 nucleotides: TGTGCCAGTAGTCACAGGTCTGGAGATACGCAGTATTTT. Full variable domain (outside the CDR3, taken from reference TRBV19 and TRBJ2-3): DGGITQSPKYLFRKEGQNVTLSCEQNLNHDAMYWYRQDPGQGLRLIYYSQIVNDFQKGDIAEGYSVSREKKESFPLTVTSAQKNPTAFYLCASSHRSGDTQYFGPGTRLTVL.

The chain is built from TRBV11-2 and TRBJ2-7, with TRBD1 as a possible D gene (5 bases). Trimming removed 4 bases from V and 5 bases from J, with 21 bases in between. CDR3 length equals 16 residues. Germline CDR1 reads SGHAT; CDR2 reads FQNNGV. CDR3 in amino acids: CASSSNPWTRQDEQYF. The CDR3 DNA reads TGTGCCAGCAGCTCAAATCCATGGACAAGGCAGGACGAGCAGTACTTC. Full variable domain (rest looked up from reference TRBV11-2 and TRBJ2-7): EAGVAQSPRYKIIEKRQSVAFWCNPISGHATLYWYQQILGQGPKLLIQFQNNGVVDDSQLPKDRFSAERLKGVDSTLKIQPAKLEDSAVYLCASSSNPWTRQDEQYFGPGTRLTVT.

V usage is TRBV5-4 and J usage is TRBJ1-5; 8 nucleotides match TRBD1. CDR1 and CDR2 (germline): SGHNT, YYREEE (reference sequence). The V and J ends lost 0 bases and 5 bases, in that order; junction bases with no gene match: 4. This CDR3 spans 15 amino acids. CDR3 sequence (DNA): TGTGCCAGCAGCTTGGATGGACAGGGTCATCAGCCCCAGCATTTT. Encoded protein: CASSLDGQGHQPQHF. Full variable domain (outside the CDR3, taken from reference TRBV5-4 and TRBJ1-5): ETGVTQSPTHLIKTRGQQVTLRCSSQSGHNTVSWYQQALGQGPQFIFQYYREEENGRGNFPPRFSGLQFPNYSSELNVNALELDDSALYLCASSLDGQGHQPQHFGDGTRLSIL.

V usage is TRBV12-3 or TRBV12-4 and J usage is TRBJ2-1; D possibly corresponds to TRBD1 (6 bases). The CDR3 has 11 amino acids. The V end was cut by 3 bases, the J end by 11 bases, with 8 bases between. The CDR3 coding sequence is TGTGCCAGCAGTTTCGACAGGCAGCAGTTCTTC. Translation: CASSFDRQQFF.

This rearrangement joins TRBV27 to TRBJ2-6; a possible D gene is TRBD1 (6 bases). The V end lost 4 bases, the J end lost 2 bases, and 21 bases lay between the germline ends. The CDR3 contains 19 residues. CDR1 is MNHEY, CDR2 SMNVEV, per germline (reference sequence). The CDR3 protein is CASSSPVRGVLAGANVLTF. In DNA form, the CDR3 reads TGTGCCAGCAGTTCCCCGGTCAGGGGAGTGTTAGCTGGGGCCAACGTCCTGACTTTC. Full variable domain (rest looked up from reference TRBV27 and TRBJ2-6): EAQVTQNPRYLITVTGKKLTVTCSQNMNHEYMSWYRQDPGLGLRQIYYSMNVEVTDKGDVPEGYKVSRKEKRNFPLILESPSPNQTSLYFCASSSPVRGVLAGANVLTFGAGSRLTVL.

Here the CDR3 DNA reads TGTGCCTCAGAGGGGGCGACCTATGGCTACACCTTC. Its translation: CASEGATYGYTF. J is TRBJ1-2 and V is TRBV18, with 7 bases fitting TRBD1. Germline V gene data show CDR1 as KGHSH and CDR2 as LQKENI. V lost 11 bases and J lost 4; bases outside the gene matches: 7. The CDR3 contains 12 residues.

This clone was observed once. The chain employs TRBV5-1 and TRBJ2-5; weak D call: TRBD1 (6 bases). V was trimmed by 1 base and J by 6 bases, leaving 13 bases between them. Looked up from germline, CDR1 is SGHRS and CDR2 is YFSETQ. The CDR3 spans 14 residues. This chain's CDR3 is CASSLSSGEQTQYF. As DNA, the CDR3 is TGCGCCAGCAGCTTGTCTTCAGGGGAGCAGACCCAGTACTTC.

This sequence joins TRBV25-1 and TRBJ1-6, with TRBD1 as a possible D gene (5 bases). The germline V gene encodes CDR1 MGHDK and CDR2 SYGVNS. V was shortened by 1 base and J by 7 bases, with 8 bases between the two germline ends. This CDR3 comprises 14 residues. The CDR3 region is CASSEFKGNSPLHF. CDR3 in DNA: TGTGCCAGCAGTGAATTTAAGGGGAATTCACCCCTCCACTTT.